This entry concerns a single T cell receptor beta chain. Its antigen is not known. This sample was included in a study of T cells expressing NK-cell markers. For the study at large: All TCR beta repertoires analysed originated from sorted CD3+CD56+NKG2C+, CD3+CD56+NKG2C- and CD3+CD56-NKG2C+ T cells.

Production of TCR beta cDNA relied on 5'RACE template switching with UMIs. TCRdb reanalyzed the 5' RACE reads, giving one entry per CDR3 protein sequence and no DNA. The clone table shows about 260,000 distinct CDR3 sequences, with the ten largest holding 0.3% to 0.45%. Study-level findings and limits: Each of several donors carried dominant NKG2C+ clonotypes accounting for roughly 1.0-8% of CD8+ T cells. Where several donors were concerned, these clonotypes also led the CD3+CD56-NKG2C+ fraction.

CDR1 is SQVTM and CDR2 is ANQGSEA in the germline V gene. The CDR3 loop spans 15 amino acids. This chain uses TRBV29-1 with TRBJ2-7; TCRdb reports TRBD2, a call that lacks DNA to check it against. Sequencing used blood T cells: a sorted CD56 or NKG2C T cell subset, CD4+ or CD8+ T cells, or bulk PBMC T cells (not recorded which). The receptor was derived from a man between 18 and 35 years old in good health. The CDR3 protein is CSVNSAGFLSYEQYF.